The entry below gives a single T cell receptor (beta chain) sequence along with its context. This entry is derived from a study of blood T cell repertoires in COVID-19. Overall study: The United States, Italy and Spain were the sources of the acute and convalescent COVID-19 samples. T cells, B-cell-depleted T cells, or PBMCs provided the cDNA or gDNA that served as material.

As originally analysed: Nucleated cell number was recorded as an estimate derived from reference gene primer amplification. TCRdb's table, derived via immunoSEQ multiplex PCR, lists solely in-frame clones and lacks some. V and J calls and clone size are those listed in that table; D and trimming were worked out from the DNA. The sample lists 250,000 to 350,000 clones, 88% occurring once. The germline V gene has CDR1 LGHNT and CDR2 FRNRAP. The CDR3 extends over 14 amino acids. V lost 5 bases to trimming and J lost 2 bases; unmatched junction nucleotides: 4. Material: peripheral blood. V is TRBV12-5 and J is TRBJ1-1; TRBD1 matches 8 bases. This clonotype was obtained from a woman aged 45-59 years with active or convalescent COVID-19. This chain's CDR3 is CASGGTGSNTEAFF. In nucleotides, the CDR3 is TGTGCTAGTGGTGGGACAGGCTCCAACACTGAAGCTTTCTTT.